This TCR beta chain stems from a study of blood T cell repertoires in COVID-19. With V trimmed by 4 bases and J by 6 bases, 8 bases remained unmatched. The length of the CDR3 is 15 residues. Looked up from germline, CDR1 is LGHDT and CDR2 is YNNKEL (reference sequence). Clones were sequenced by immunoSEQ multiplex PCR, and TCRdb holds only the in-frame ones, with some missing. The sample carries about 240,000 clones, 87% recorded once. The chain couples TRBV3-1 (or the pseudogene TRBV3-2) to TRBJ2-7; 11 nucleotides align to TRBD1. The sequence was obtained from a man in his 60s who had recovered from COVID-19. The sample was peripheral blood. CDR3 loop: CASSPRRGTGGEQYF. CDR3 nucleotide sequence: TGTGCCAGCAGCCCCAGGAGGGGGACAGGGGGCGAGCAGTACTTC.